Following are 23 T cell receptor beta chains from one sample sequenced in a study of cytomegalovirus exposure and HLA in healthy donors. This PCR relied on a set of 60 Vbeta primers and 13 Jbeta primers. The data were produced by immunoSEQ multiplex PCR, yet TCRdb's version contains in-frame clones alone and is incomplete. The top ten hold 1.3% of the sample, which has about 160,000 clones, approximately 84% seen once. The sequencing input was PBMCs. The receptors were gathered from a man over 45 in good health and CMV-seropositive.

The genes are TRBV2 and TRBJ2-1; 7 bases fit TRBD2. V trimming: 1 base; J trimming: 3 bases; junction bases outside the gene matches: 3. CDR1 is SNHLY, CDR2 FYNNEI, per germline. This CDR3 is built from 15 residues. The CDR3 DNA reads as TGTGCCAGCAGTGAAGGGGAGGGAAGCTACAATGAGCAGTTCTTC. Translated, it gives CASSEGEGSYNEQFF. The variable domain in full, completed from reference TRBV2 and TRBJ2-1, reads EPEVTQTPSHQVTQMGQEVILRCVPISNHLYFYWYRQILGQKVEFLVSFYNNEISEKSEIFDDQFSVERPDGSNFTLKIRSTKLEDSAMYFCASSEGEGSYNEQFFGPGTRLTVL.

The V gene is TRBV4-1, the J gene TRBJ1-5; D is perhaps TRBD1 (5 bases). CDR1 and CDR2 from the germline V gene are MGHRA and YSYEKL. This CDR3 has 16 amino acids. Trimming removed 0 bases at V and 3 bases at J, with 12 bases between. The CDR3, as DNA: TGCGCCAGCAGCCAAGAGGGTCAGGGCTACAATCAGCCCCAGCATTTT. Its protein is CASSQEGQGYNQPQHF.

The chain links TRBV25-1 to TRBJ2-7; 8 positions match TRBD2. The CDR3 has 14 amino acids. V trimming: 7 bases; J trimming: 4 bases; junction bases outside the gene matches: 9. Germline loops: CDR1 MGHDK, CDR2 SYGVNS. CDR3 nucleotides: TGTGCCAGCACCCGGGGGGGCGGGGAATACGAGCAGTACTTC. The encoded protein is CASTRGGGEYEQYF.

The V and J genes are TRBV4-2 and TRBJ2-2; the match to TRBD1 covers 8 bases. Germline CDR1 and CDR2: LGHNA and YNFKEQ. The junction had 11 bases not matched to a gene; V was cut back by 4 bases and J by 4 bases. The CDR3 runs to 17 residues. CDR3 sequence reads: CASSPNPGQGVTGELFF. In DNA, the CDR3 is TGTGCCAGCAGCCCCAATCCCGGACAGGGAGTCACCGGGGAGCTGTTTTTT.

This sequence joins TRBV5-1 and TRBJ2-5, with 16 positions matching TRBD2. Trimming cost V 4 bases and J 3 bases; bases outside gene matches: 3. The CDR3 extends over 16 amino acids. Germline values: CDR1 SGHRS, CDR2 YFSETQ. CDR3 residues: CASSTGTSGGEETQYF. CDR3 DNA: TGCGCCAGCAGCACCGGGACTAGCGGGGGGGAAGAGACCCAGTACTTC.

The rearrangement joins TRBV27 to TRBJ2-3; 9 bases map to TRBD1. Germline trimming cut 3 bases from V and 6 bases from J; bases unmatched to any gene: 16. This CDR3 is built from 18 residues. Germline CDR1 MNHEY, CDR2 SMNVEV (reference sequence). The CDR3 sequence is CASSFFSGQGRIWDTQYF. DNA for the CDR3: TGTGCCAGCAGTTTCTTCTCGGGACAGGGTAGAATCTGGGATACGCAGTATTTT.

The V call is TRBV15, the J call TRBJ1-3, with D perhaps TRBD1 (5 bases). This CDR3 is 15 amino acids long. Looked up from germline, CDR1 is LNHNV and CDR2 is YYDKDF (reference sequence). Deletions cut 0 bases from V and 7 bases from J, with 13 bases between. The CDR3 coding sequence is TGTGCCACCAGCAGAGATAGGGGCGTTTGGAACACCATATATTTT. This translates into CATSRDRGVWNTIYF.

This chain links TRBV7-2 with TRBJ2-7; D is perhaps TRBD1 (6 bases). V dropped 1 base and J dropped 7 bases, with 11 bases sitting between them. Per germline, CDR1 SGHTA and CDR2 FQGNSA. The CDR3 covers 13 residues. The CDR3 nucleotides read TGTGCCAGCAGCTTAGTCCACAGGGATGAGCAGTACTTC. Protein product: CASSLVHRDEQYF.

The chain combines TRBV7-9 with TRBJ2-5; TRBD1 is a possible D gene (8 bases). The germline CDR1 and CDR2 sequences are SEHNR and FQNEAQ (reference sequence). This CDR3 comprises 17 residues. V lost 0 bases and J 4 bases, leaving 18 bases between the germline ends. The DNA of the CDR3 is TGTGCCAGCAGCTTAGCCCTGACAGGGGAGGGGGGAGAGACCCAGTACTTC. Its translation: CASSLALTGEGGETQYF.

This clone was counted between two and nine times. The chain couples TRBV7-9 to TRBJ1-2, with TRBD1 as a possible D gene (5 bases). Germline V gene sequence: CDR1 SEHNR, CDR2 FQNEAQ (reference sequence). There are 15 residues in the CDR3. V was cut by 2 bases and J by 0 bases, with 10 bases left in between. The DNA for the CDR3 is TGTGCCAGCAGCTTATTCGCGGGACCTAACTATGGCTACACCTTC. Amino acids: CASSLFAGPNYGYTF.

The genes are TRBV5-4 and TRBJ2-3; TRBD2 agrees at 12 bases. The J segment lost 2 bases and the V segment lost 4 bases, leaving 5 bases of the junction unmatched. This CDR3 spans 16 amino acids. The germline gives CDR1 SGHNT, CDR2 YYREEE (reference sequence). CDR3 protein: CASSPSSGGATDTQYF. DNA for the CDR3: TGTGCCAGCAGCCCTTCTAGCGGGGGGGCCACAGATACGCAGTATTTT.

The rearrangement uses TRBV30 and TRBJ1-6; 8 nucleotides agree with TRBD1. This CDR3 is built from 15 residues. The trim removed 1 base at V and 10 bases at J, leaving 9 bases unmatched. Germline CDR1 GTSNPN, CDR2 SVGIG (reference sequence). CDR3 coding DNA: TGTGCCTGGAGTGCTCTCGACAGGGGTGGCTCACCCCTCCACTTT. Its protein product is CAWSALDRGGSPLHF.

This chain's CDR3 is CASSQGPTTNYGYTF. In nucleotides, the CDR3 is TGTGCCAGCAGCCAAGGGCCAACAACTAACTATGGCTACACCTTC. The chain recombines TRBV4-2 with TRBJ1-2; D is uncertain. The length of the CDR3 is 15 residues. V shed 1 base and J shed 0 bases, with 9 bases lying between them. Germline CDR1 LGHNA, CDR2 YNFKEQ.

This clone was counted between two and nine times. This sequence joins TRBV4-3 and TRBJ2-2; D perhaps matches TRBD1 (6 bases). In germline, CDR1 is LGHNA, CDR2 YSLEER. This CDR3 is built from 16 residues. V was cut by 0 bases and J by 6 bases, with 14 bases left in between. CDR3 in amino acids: CASSQDRAGAAGELFF. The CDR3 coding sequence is TGCGCCAGCAGCCAAGATAGGGCAGGGGCTGCCGGGGAGCTGTTTTTT.

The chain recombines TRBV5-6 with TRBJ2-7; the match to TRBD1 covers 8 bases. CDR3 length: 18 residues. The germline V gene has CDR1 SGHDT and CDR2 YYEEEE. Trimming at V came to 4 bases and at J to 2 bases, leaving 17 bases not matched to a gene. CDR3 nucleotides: TGTGCCAGCAGCCCCATAGCAGGGGGCGCTCCCCCCACCTACGAGCAGTACTTC. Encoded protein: CASSPIAGGAPPTYEQYF.

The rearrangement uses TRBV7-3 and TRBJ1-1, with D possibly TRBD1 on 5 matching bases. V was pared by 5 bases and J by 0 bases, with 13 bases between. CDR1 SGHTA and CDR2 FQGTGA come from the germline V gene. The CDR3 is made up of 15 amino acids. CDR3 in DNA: TGTGCCAGCAGCCTACAGACAGTTATGAACACTGAAGCTTTCTTT. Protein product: CASSLQTVMNTEAFF.

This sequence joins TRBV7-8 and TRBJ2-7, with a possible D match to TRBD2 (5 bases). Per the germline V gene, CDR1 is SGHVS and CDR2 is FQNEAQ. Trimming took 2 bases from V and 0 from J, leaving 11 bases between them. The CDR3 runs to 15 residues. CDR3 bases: TGTGCCAGCAGCTTAAATACCGGGAACTCCTACGAGCAGTACTTC. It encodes CASSLNTGNSYEQYF.

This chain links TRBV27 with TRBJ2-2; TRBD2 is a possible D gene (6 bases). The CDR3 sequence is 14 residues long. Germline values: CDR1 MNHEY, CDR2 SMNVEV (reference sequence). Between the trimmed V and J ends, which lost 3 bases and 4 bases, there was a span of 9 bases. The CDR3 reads CASSFAGGTGELFF. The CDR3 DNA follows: TGTGCCAGCAGTTTTGCCGGGGGCACCGGGGAGCTGTTTTTT.

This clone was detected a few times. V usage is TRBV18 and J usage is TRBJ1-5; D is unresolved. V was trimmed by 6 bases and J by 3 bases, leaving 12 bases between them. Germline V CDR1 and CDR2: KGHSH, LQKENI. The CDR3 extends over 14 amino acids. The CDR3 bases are TGTGCCAGCTCCTCGGCGGGCGCCAATCAGCCCCAGCATTTT. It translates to CASSSAGANQPQHF.

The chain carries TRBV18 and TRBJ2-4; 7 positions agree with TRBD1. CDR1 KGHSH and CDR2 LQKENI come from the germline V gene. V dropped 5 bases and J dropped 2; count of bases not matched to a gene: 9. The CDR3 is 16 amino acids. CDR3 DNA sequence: TGTGCCAGCTCAAGAACCGGGACAGTAACCAAAAACATTCAGTACTTC. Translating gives CASSRTGTVTKNIQYF.

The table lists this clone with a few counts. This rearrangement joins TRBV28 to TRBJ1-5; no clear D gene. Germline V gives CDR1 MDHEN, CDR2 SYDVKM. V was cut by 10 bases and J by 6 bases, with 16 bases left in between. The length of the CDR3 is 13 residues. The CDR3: CATSLEAGQPQHF. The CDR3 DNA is TGTGCCACCTCACTGGAGGCAGGTCAGCCCCAGCATTTT.

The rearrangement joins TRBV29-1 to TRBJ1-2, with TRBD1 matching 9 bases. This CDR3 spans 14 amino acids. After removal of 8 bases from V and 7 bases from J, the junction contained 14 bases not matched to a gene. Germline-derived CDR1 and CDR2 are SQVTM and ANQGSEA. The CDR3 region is CSFIGTGLIGGYTF. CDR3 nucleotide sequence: TGCAGCTTTATCGGGACAGGGCTTATAGGTGGCTACACCTTC. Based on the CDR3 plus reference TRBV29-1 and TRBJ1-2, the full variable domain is SAVISQKPSRDICQRGTSLTIQCQVDSQVTMMFWYRQQPGQSLTLIATANQGSEATYESGFVIDKFPISRPNLTFSTLTVSNMSPEDSSIYLCSFIGTGLIGGYTFGSGTRLTVV.

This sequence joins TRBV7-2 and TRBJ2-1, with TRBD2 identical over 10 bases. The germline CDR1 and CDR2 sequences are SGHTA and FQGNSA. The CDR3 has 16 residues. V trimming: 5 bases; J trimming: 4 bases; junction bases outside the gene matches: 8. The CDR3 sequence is CASSTTSGSVYNEQFF. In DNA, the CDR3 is TGTGCCAGCAGCACGACTAGCGGGTCGGTATACAATGAGCAGTTCTTC.